These 27 T cell receptor beta chains originate from one sample sequenced in a study of T cells expressing NK-cell markers. TCRdb re-called the 5' RACE reads and gives one entry per CDR3 protein, without DNA. The listing contains a few hundred thousand distinct CDR3 sequences. Sequencing was carried out using blood T cells: a sorted CD56 or NKG2C T cell subset, CD4+ or CD8+ T cells, or bulk PBMC T cells (not recorded which). Every receptor here comes from a woman between 50 and 59 years old in good health.

The V gene is TRBV20-1, the J gene TRBJ2-7; the D gene TCRdb calls, TRBD2, cannot be checked with no DNA. The CDR3 has 14 residues. Looked up from germline, CDR1 is DFQATT and CDR2 is SNEGSKA (reference sequence). CDR3 loop: CSASLLAGGHEQYF.

The gene calls are TRBV5-1 and TRBJ2-7; TCRdb lists TRBD1, though no DNA is available to test this call. Looked up from germline, CDR1 is SGHRS and CDR2 is YFSETQ. This CDR3 comprises 15 residues. CDR3 sequence reads: CASSFRGETTYEQYF.

V gene TRBV5-1 combines with J gene TRBJ2-5; TCRdb outputs TRBD1, but without DNA this stays unchecked. The CDR3 runs to 16 residues. Germline CDR1 SGHRS, CDR2 YFSETQ. CDR3 amino acids: CASSPSTGRRLETQYF.

The J gene is TRBJ2-3, the V gene TRBV5-5; with no DNA, the TCRdb D assignment of TRBD2 cannot be verified. CDR1 and CDR2 from the germline V gene are SGHKS and YYEKEE (reference sequence). The CDR3 is 15 residues long. The CDR3 reads CASSLSGGITDTQYF.

V and J are TRBV7-2 and TRBJ1-1. The germline gives CDR1 SGHTA, CDR2 FQGNSA. CDR3 length equals 15 residues. The CDR3 sequence is CASSLQGRTLTEAFF. Complete variable domain (other parts from reference TRBV7-2 and TRBJ1-1): GAGVSQSPSNKVTEKGKDVELRCDPISGHTALYWYRQSLGQGLEFLIYFQGNSAPDKSGLPSDRFSAERTGGSVSTLTIQRTQQEDSAVYLCASSLQGRTLTEAFFGQGTRLTVV.

The chain is built from TRBV7-8 and TRBJ2-1; TCRdb selects TRBD1, and the lack of DNA leaves this call unchecked. Germline values: CDR1 SGHVS, CDR2 FQNEAQ. The CDR3 length is 17 residues. The CDR3 spells CASSLSQGPTSYNEQFF.

The chain uses TRBV18 and TRBJ2-5. Germline CDR1 is KGHSH and CDR2 is LQKENI. This CDR3 is 15 amino acids long. Here the CDR3 reads CASSTSGVGPETQYF.

The chain couples TRBV6-5 to TRBJ2-7. This CDR3 comprises 14 residues. From germline, CDR1 is MNHEY and CDR2 SVGAGI. The CDR3: CASSYSGSSYEQYF.

The gene calls are TRBV6-5 and TRBJ1-1; the TCRdb D gene call, TRBD1, has no DNA to confirm it. The germline V gene encodes CDR1 MNHEY and CDR2 SVGAGI. This CDR3 spans 13 amino acids. This CDR3 reads CASSYRGLTEAFF.

The chain is built from TRBV21-1 and TRBJ1-6; TCRdb names TRBD1, which stays unverified in the absence of DNA. TRBV21-1 is assigned pseudogene status. The CDR3 contains 15 residues. The CDR3 loop is CASSKGRGTSSPLHF.

The V gene is TRBV29-1, the J gene TRBJ2-2. The V gene's germline CDR1 is SQVTM and CDR2 ANQGSEA. The CDR3 extends over 12 amino acids. CDR3 in amino acids: CSVRLGGGELFF.

The gene calls are TRBV5-1 and TRBJ2-5; TCRdb reports TRBD1, a call that lacks DNA to check it against. This CDR3 is 14 amino acids long. The germline CDR1 and CDR2 sequences are SGHRS and YFSETQ. CDR3 region: CASRPGQGRETQYF.

The chain combines TRBV7-9 with TRBJ1-1; TCRdb's D gene call, TRBD1, goes unchecked for lack of DNA. The CDR3 contains 16 residues. Looked up from germline, CDR1 is SEHNR and CDR2 is FQNEAQ (reference sequence). The CDR3 region is CASSTRDRSKNTEAFF.

The chain uses TRBV7-9 and TRBJ2-1; TCRdb designates TRBD2, a call that cannot be tested without DNA. This CDR3 is built from 16 residues. CDR1 SEHNR and CDR2 FQNEAQ come from the germline V gene (reference sequence). This chain's CDR3 is CASSGIISGKVHEQFF.

Here the CDR3 reads CASRLADNEQFF. The chain employs TRBV11-3 and TRBJ2-1. The V gene's germline CDR1 is SGHNT and CDR2 YENEEA. The CDR3 is 12 amino acids.

The chain combines TRBV5-1 with TRBJ2-7; TCRdb designates TRBD2, a call that cannot be tested without DNA. Germline assignment: CDR1 SGHRS and CDR2 YFSETQ. The length of the CDR3 is 16 residues. Here the CDR3 reads CASSSSGRASRYEQYF.

The chain links TRBV10-2 to TRBJ2-3. Germline CDR1 reads WSHSY; CDR2 reads SAAADI. The CDR3 spans 14 residues. The CDR3 loop is CASSELAKSGTQYF.

The chain links TRBV7-9 to TRBJ2-4. The V gene's germline CDR1 is SEHNR and CDR2 FQNEAQ (reference sequence). This CDR3 has 17 residues. The CDR3: CASSLFDSNLAKNIQYF.

V is TRBV7-8 and J is TRBJ2-1; TCRdb's assignment of TRBD2 cannot be checked, as there is no DNA. The CDR3 runs to 15 residues. The germline V gene encodes CDR1 SGHVS and CDR2 FQNEAQ. The CDR3 region is CASSYSGDRGNEQFF. Variable domain in full (rest from reference TRBV7-8 and TRBJ2-1): GAGVSQSPRYKVAKRGQDVALRCDPISGHVSLFWYQQALGQGPEFLTYFQNEAQLDKSGLPSDRFFAERPEGSVSTLKIQRTQQEDSAVYLCASSYSGDRGNEQFFGPGTRLTVL.

The V call is TRBV6-6, the J call TRBJ2-3; TCRdb outputs TRBD2, but without DNA this stays unchecked. CDR1 is MNHNY, CDR2 SVGAGI, per germline (reference sequence). This CDR3 region has 15 residues. CDR3: CASRGQRDFSDTQYF.

The V call is TRBV3-1, the J call TRBJ2-3; the TCRdb D gene call, TRBD2, has no DNA to confirm it. The CDR3 sequence is 16 residues long. Germline V lookup: CDR1 LGHDT, CDR2 YNNKEL (reference sequence). The chain's CDR3 is CASSPIGSGSTDTQYF.

The CDR3 sequence is CASSFGGIGNTIYF. This chain joins TRBV11-3 and TRBJ1-3; lacking DNA, the TRBD1 call made by TCRdb goes unchecked. This CDR3 comprises 14 residues. Germline V gene data show CDR1 as SGHNT and CDR2 as YENEEA.

The rearrangement uses TRBV20-1 and TRBJ2-2; TCRdb gives TRBD1 as the D gene, but with no DNA this cannot be confirmed. CDR1 is DFQATT, CDR2 SNEGSKA, per germline (reference sequence). The CDR3 consists of 15 residues. The CDR3 region is CSARGAVGGTGELFF.

This chain uses TRBV24-1 with TRBJ2-1. Germline loops: CDR1 KGHDR, CDR2 SFDVKD. This CDR3 region has 14 residues. The CDR3 loop reads CATSGQSSYNEQFF.

V gene TRBV6-1 combines with J gene TRBJ2-3; as DNA is missing, the TRBD2 call by TCRdb cannot be tested. The germline V gene has CDR1 MNHNS and CDR2 SASEGT. This CDR3 region has 15 residues. The CDR3 region is CASSVLGGTADTQYF.

The rearrangement links TRBV30 to TRBJ2-1; the TCRdb D gene call, TRBD1, has no DNA to confirm it. The CDR3 sequence is 15 residues long. CDR1 and CDR2 (germline): GTSNPN, SVGIG (reference sequence). The CDR3 loop reads CAWKGAGSGHNEQFF.

The chain couples TRBV10-3 to TRBJ1-2; TCRdb's D gene call, TRBD1, goes unchecked for lack of DNA. Germline loops: CDR1 ENHRY, CDR2 SYGVKD. The CDR3 consists of 13 residues. This CDR3 reads CATKTGAVDGYTF.